This T cell receptor (beta chain) was profiled in a study of persistence of HIV-infected CD4 T cells. Study summary: Multiple blood draws of up to roughly 200 mL, except two donors with single leukapheresis. Overall study findings and caveats: Antigen-responding cells were enriched for degenerate expanded CDR3beta sequences. Proviral oligoclonality tracked with TCR oligoclonality within the same sorted cells.

This clone is judged medium-sized (0.01 to 0.1%). Its antigen is still unknown. The stimulus was an HIV-1 Gag 15-mer peptide pool, 0.8 to 1 ug/peptide/mL. Sorting selected CD4+ T cells upregulating both CD40 ligand and CD69. A roughly 20-hour stimulation of CD8-depleted PBMCs used anti-CD28/CD49d costimulation, CD40-blocking antibody and enfuvirtide. The libraries were made with immunoSEQ version 4 in survey mode. Data came from immunoSEQ multiplex PCR; TCRdb stores just in-frame clones and leaves some out. The sample lists around 24,000 clones; about 74% were seen once. The CDR3 has 18 amino acids. J was trimmed by 4 bases and V by 3 bases; bases with no gene match: 13. From germline, CDR1 is WSHSY and CDR2 SAAADI.

This clonotype was sampled from an adult man with HIV who was CMV-seropositive. Sequencing used CD4+ T cells sorted from PBMCs after 18-hour stimulation, obtained from a patient who received antiretroviral therapy. This chain uses TRBV10-2 with TRBJ1-2; 11 nucleotides agree with TRBD1. DNA for the CDR3: TGCGCCAGCAGTGAAGCTACGGGACAGGGGGTCATGGGCTATGGCTACACCTTC. Protein: CASSEATGQGVMGYGYTF.